The rows below give T cell receptor beta chains drawn from one sample of a study of blood T cell repertoires in COVID-19. Method: immunoSEQ multiplex PCR; TCRdb's copy keeps in-frame clones and lacks some. In the table there are approximately 240,000 clones, about 86% of which are singletons. Sample: peripheral blood. These receptor sequences come from a woman between 25 and 40 years old who had recovered from COVID-19. Both conserved end residues are part of each CDR3. D genes are given only for firm matches. Some rows mark clone size as missing; the rest say once, few, many or name a class of expanded clone.

v_gene	d_gene	abundance	j_gene	CDR3aa	CDR3nt
TRBV7-9	.	once	TRBJ2-3	CASSEMSGSAEGDTQYF	TGTGCCAGCAGCGAGATGTCAGGGAGCGCGGAGGGGGATACGCAGTATTTT
TRBV28	.	once	TRBJ1-1	CASRRDNVWTEAFF	TGTGCCAGCAGGAGGGACAACGTTTGGACTGAAGCTTTCTTT
TRBV11-2	.	.	TRBJ1-2	CASSLDPDNYGYTF	TGTGCCAGCAGCTTAGATCCAGATAACTATGGCTACACCTTC
TRBV3-1/TRBV3-2	TRBD1	.	TRBJ1-1	CASSQDRGAGRGLAEAFF	TGTGCCAGCAGCCAAGATCGTGGGGCCGGCAGGGGGCTTGCTGAAGCTTTCTTT
TRBV5-1	.	.	TRBJ1-1	CASSLGGDANTEAFF	TGCGCCAGCAGCTTGGGAGGCGATGCTAACACTGAAGCTTTCTTT
TRBV11-2	.	.	TRBJ2-1	CASSFKRGSEQFF	TGTGCCAGCAGTTTCAAAAGGGGCAGTGAGCAGTTCTTC
TRBV7-2	TRBD1	few	TRBJ1-1	CASRVTRTGIRTEAFF	TGTGCCAGCAGGGTAACAAGGACAGGGATTCGCACTGAAGCTTTCTTT
TRBV28	.	.	TRBJ1-2	CASSRGTGSSYGYTF	TGTGCCAGCAGCCGCGGGACGGGATCCTCCTATGGCTACACCTTC
TRBV30	TRBD2	.	TRBJ2-5	CAWSGRERRETQYF	TGTGCCTGGAGTGGGCGGGAGAGACGGGAGACCCAGTACTTC
TRBV3-1/TRBV3-2	TRBD1	.	TRBJ1-5	CASSLGTDQPQHF	TGTGCCAGCAGCCTCGGGACAGATCAGCCCCAGCATTTT
TRBV21-1	.	.	TRBJ2-4	CASSRPIRVGAAKNIQYF	TGTGCCAGCAGCCGACCTATACGGGTTGGGGCAGCCAAAAACATTCAGTACTTC
TRBV30	.	.	TRBJ2-4	CAWSGLAKNIQYF	TGTGCCTGGAGTGGTCTAGCCAAAAACATTCAGTACTTC
TRBV15	TRBD1	.	TRBJ2-7	CATSRERTGPYEQYF	TGTGCCACCAGCAGAGAAAGGACAGGCCCCTACGAGCAGTACTTC
TRBV2	TRBD1	.	TRBJ1-6	CATNPGTVNSPLHF	TGTGCCACCAACCCCGGGACAGTTAATTCACCCCTCCACTTT
TRBV9	TRBD2	.	TRBJ2-1	CASSEAMGGGYNEQFF	TGTGCCAGCAGCGAGGCTATGGGCGGGGGCTACAATGAGCAGTTCTTC
TRBV30	.	few	TRBJ1-6	CAWSVTGGNYSPLHF	TGTGCCTGGAGTGTAACCGGGGGGAATTATTCACCCCTCCACTTT
TRBV5-4	TRBD2	once	TRBJ2-2	CASSLGGSGVNTGELFF	TGTGCCAGCAGCTTGGGGGGTAGCGGGGTGAACACCGGGGAGCTGTTTTTT
TRBV19	TRBD1	.	TRBJ1-1	CAIHRGNTEAFF	TGTGCCATTCACAGGGGGAACACTGAAGCTTTCTTT
TRBV5-1	.	.	TRBJ1-1	CASSVQVTTEAFF	TGCGCCAGCAGCGTACAGGTTACCACTGAAGCTTTCTTT
TRBV19	TRBD1	once	TRBJ1-2	CASTLVEGAHGYTF	TGTGCCAGTACCTTAGTGGAGGGGGCACATGGCTACACCTTC
TRBV28	TRBD1	.	TRBJ1-2	CASSLWTGYGYGYTF	TGTGCCAGCAGTTTGTGGACAGGGTATGGCTATGGCTACACCTTC
TRBV7-2	.	.	TRBJ2-5	CASSLGAAETQYF	TGTGCCAGCAGCTTAGGAGCGGCGGAGACCCAGTACTTC
TRBV27	TRBD2	.	TRBJ2-7	CASSPLGLANSYEQYF	TGTGCCAGCAGTCCCCTCGGACTAGCGAACTCCTACGAGCAGTACTTC
TRBV7-6	TRBD2	.	TRBJ2-1	CASSLAPAGDVNEQFF	TGTGCCAGCAGCTTAGCGCCAGCGGGAGACGTCAATGAGCAGTTCTTC
TRBV27	.	.	TRBJ2-3	CAIRGGLNTDTQYF	TGTGCCATCCGCGGGGGCTTAAACACAGATACGCAGTATTTT
TRBV18	.	.	TRBJ1-2	CASSPTENYGYTF	TGTGCCAGCTCCCCGACGGAGAACTATGGCTACACCTTC
TRBV5-5	.	once	TRBJ2-7	CASSPARTYEQYF	TGTGCCAGCAGCCCCGCCAGAACCTACGAGCAGTACTTC
TRBV30	TRBD1	.	TRBJ1-4	CAWSKIQGVEKLFF	TGTGCCTGGAGTAAGATACAGGGGGTTGAAAAACTGTTTTTT
TRBV10-3	TRBD2	.	TRBJ2-1	CAISTTSGRSNEQFF	TGTGCCATCAGCACGACTAGCGGGAGGTCGAATGAGCAGTTCTTC